The sequence of this T cell receptor (beta chain) was determined in a study of PD-L1 blockade in urothelial cancer (dated by TCRdb to about 2017). For the study in its entirety: Every patient began therapy in about 2014 and was given atezolizumab 1,200 mg intravenously every 3 weeks. About 85% of the 29 patients were identified as males with urothelial cancer of bladder origin, and a prior smoking history was reported by 18 of 29 patients. Patients had an ECOG performance status of 0 or 1 and had received between 0 and 3 prior chemotherapy regimens. Blood samples were analyzed at 3 weeks after treatment start (second dose) and at 6 weeks after treatment start. Blood samples gave a median of around 130,000 T cells and 80,000 to 95,000 unique TCRs, with a median clonality of approximately 0.08. Somatic, immune and clinical correlates of response to PD-L1 blockade with atezolizumab in urothelial cancer were the focus of an exploratory multi-omic analysis. TCR sequencing covered pretreatment tumor samples and matched, serially collected peripheral blood taken before and after atezolizumab treatment. Durable clinical benefit meant progression-free survival longer than 6 months, and TCR features were also tested against progression-free and overall survival. In the same patients, whole exome sequencing and RNA sequencing of pretreatment tumors were performed in addition to TCR sequencing. Nine patients achieved durable clinical benefit and around 19 did not. Some 29 patients had pretreatment blood TCR-seq, about 24 had at least one posttreatment blood collection, and about 24 had tumor TCR-seq. Study-wide findings and limitations: Among patients with durable benefit, tumor-associated TCR clones showed greater expansion in peripheral blood 3 weeks after treatment started (n ≈ 21, p = 0.022). Small sample size (n of about 30) and many exploratory analyses mean the results are intended to be hypothesis-generating. A pretreatment peripheral blood TCR clonality below the median was linked to improved progression-free and overall survival.

A word on this clone: What this receptor recognizes is not known. Base qualities were left out, and no much larger clone turns up one base away.

The intended sense of this specimen's time point label: peripheral blood 6 weeks after treatment start. A cohort of 30 or so patients with locally advanced or metastatic urothelial carcinoma, treated at Memorial Sloan Kettering on a trial protocol, was included. Peripheral blood mononuclear cells were collected pretreatment and during treatment, with between 1 and 8 total time points obtained per patient. The Qiagen DNeasy Blood extraction kit was used to purify genomic DNA from total PBMCs and tumor samples. PBMCs were collected pretreatment and during treatment and were isolated and stored as previously described. Synthetic TCR analog templates were spiked into each PCR to estimate absolute template abundance from read counts. The immunoSEQ assay was used to amplify TCRbeta CDR3 regions from genomic DNA with bias-controlled V and J gene primers. Rearranged TCRbeta segments were sequenced at approximately 20X coverage. Per the source publication's procedure: Clustering was used to correct sequencing errors, and CDR3s were annotated against IMGT to assign V, D and J genes. Only productive TCRbeta rearrangements were used in downstream analyses, excluding out-of-frame or stop-codon sequences. Clonality was computed as one minus Shannon entropy normalized by the log of the number of unique productive sequences. Clones differing between time points or between blood and tumor were identified using Fisher's exact test with Benjamini-Hochberg correction, with an adjusted p below 0.01 applied as the threshold. TCRdb retrieved this table from immuneACCESS and kept in-frame rearrangements only. Not all clones are present; in checked studies, unresolved V genes account for under half, and no reason is known for the remainder. That table supplies the V and J calls and clone size; D and trimming were determined from the DNA. This sample gives about 120,000 clones in total; roughly 83% of them show up just once. In total, the top ten clones hold roughly 2.4% of the sample.

CDR1 and CDR2, per the germline V gene, are KGHSH and LQKENI. Trimming accounts for 1 base at V and 1 base at J, while the number of junction bases matched to no gene is 4. The CDR3 holds 16 amino acids from the cysteine to the phenylalanine. CDR3 DNA only is kept here, 48 bases in frame from base 1. The specimen was PBMCs, collected around atezolizumab (anti-PD-L1) treatment. The chain employs TRBV18 and TRBJ1-1, with TRBD1 matching 9 junction bases. The receptor's source is a man over 45 with urothelial cancer. The CDR3 protein: CASSPLGQGSNTEAFF. The DNA sequence follows: TGTGCCAGCTCACCACTGGGACAGGGATCGAACACTGAAGCTTTCTTT.